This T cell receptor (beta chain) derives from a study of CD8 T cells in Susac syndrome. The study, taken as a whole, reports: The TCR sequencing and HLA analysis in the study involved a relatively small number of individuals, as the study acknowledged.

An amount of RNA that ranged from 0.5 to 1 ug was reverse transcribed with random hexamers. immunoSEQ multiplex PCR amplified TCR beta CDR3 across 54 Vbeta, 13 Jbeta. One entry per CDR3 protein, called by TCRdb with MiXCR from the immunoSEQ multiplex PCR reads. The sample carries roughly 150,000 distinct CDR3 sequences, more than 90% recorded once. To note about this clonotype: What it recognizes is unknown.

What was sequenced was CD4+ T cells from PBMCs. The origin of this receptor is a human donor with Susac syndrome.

The CDR3 loop is CASSTRTGQETQYF. The CDR3 coding sequence is TGTGCCAGCAGCACCCGGACAGGGCAAGAGACCCAGTACTTC. The rearrangement joins TRBV3-1 to TRBJ2-5; 8 bases fit TRBD1. V shed 5 bases and J 2 bases; nucleotides not matched to a gene: 4. This CDR3 contains 14 residues. The germline V gene has CDR1 LGHDT and CDR2 YNNKEL (reference sequence).